The 13 T cell receptor beta chains below come from one sample, sequenced in a study of neurological immune-mediated disorders. MiXCR, run by TCRdb on the 5' RACE reads, gives a single entry per CDR3 protein. The sample has fewer than 35,000 distinct CDR3 sequences, less than 20% seen once. Noted time point: technical triplicate 3. Sequencing was performed on CD4+ T cells from blood. The source of these receptors is a female donor with HTLV-1-associated myelopathy (HAM/TSP).

In its sample, this clonotype was seen many times. The chain couples TRBV7-2 to TRBJ2-4, with D uncertain. The germline V and J ends were trimmed by 1 base and 4 bases, with 2 bases remaining between them. The CDR3 is 12 amino acids. Per germline, CDR1 SGHTA and CDR2 FQGNSA. As DNA, the CDR3 is TGTGCCAGCAGCTTAGGGAAAAACATTCAGTACTTC. This codes for CASSLGKNIQYF.

The genes are TRBV10-3 and TRBJ2-3; 13 nucleotides agree with TRBD2. Germline V gene lookup returns CDR1 ENHRY and CDR2 SYGVKD. This CDR3 is 13 amino acids long. The trim removed 9 bases at V and 7 bases at J, leaving 4 bases unmatched. The CDR3: CAMGTSGIYTQYF. CDR3 in DNA: TGTGCCATGGGGACTAGCGGGATATATACGCAGTATTTT.

The table lists this clonotype with many counts. A clone one base away is much larger, so this may be a read error. The chain joins TRBV5-1 to TRBJ2-1; D possibly matches TRBD1 or TRBD2 (7 bases each). Looked up from germline, CDR1 is SGHRS and CDR2 is YFSETQ. The CDR3 extends over 15 amino acids. DNA for the CDR3: TGCGCCAACAGCTTGGGAGGGACAGACGGAAATGAGCAGTTCTTC. Its translation is CANSLGGTDGNEQFF.

As regards this clonotype: The DNA is left out, because the CDR3 cannot be placed on it with certainty; the CDR3 is given as TCRdb lists it. The chain recombines TRBV7-2 with TRBJ2-5; TRBD2 reflects the table's D call only, with no check against the DNA. The CDR3 is 19 amino acids long, termini counted. Germline V gives CDR1 SGHTA, CDR2 FQGNSA. This CDR3 is CASSFYICSASTVWETQYF.

This clonotype was recorded at least ten times. The V call is TRBV6-1, the J call TRBJ2-7; D gene ambiguous. Germline V gene sequence: CDR1 MNHNS, CDR2 SASEGT. The CDR3 contains 14 residues. V was trimmed by 2 bases and J by 2 bases, leaving 10 bases between them. CDR3 sequence reads: CASSEQYGAYEQYF. DNA for the CDR3: TGTGCCAGCAGTGAACAATATGGGGCCTACGAGCAGTACTTC.

This chain links TRBV5-1 with TRBJ2-7, with D perhaps TRBD1 or TRBD2 (5 bases each). Per germline, CDR1 SGHRS and CDR2 YFSETQ. The V and J ends lost 4 bases and 2 bases respectively, with 13 bases between them. The CDR3 sequence is 14 residues long. The CDR3 spells CASSEPGRAYEQYF. The CDR3 coding sequence is TGCGCCAGCAGCGAACCGGGACGGGCCTACGAGCAGTACTTC.

This clonotype was counted ten times or more. The genes are TRBV11-2 and TRBJ2-7; tentatively, D is TRBD1 (6 bases). Per the germline V gene, CDR1 is SGHAT and CDR2 is FQNNGV. The CDR3 runs 13 residues. V gave up 3 bases and J gave up 6 bases, with 12 bases separating them. The CDR3 protein is CASSFSEGGEQYF. In nucleotides, the CDR3 is TGTGCCAGCAGCTTTTCAGAAGGGGGCGAGCAGTACTTC.

The table lists this clonotype with many counts. This rearrangement joins TRBV10-3 to TRBJ2-6; D is uncertain. Germline CDR1 and CDR2: ENHRY and SYGVKD. V dropped 6 bases and J dropped 4 bases, with 13 bases sitting between them. The CDR3 is 15 amino acids. This CDR3 reads CAISADRLGANVLTF. For the CDR3, the DNA is TGTGCCATCAGCGCGGACCGCCTCGGGGCCAACGTCCTGACTTTC.

This clonotype showed up many times. CDR3 loop: CASSLGVATQETQYF. The CDR3 bases are TGCGCCAGCAGCTTGGGGGTAGCCACCCAAGAGACCCAGTACTTC. V gene TRBV5-1 combines with J gene TRBJ2-5; D remains unclear. This CDR3 has 15 residues. Germline CDR1 reads SGHRS; CDR2 reads YFSETQ. V lost 0 bases and J 1 base, leaving 10 bases between the germline ends.

This clonotype was seen many times. The rearrangement uses TRBV9 and TRBJ2-1; 7 positions match TRBD2. CDR3 length: 15 residues. Germline V gene data show CDR1 as SGDLS and CDR2 as YYNGEE. V lost 4 bases to trimming and J lost 4 bases; unmatched junction nucleotides: 8. CDR3 coding DNA: TGTGCCAGCAGCCTCCGGAGTAGCGGGTACAATGAGCAGTTCTTC. Translated: CASSLRSSGYNEQFF.

This clonotype was picked up many times. The chain uses TRBV20-1 and TRBJ2-7, with 8 bases aligning to TRBD2. Germline assignment: CDR1 DFQATT and CDR2 SNEGSKA (reference sequence). The V segment lost 0 bases and the J segment 9 bases; nucleotides outside the gene matches: 7. This CDR3 is built from 13 residues. CDR3 sequence reads: CSARDAGGVGQYF. CDR3 nucleotides: TGCAGTGCTAGAGACGCGGGAGGTGTGGGGCAGTACTTC.

This clonotype was recorded at least ten times. V and J are TRBV4-1 and TRBJ2-1; D call uncertain. Trimming pared 2 bases from V and 6 bases from J, leaving 11 bases between. Per germline, CDR1 MGHRA and CDR2 YSYEKL. The CDR3 has 14 amino acids. The CDR3 nucleotides are TGCGCCAGCAGCCAACCCCGCCGGGCCAATGAGCAGTTCTTC. Protein: CASSQPRRANEQFF.

By frequency in the sample, this clonotype is medium-sized. The V and J genes are TRBV27 and TRBJ2-1; D is unresolved. Germline CDR1 is MNHEY and CDR2 is SMNVEV (reference sequence). V was pared by 5 bases and J by 9 bases, with 11 bases between. The CDR3 totals 12 residues. CDR3 DNA sequence: TGTGCCAGCAGTCGCCATGAAGGTGAGCAGTTCTTC. Translated, it gives CASSRHEGEQFF.